These 32 T cell receptor beta chains were sequenced from one sample in a study of blood T cell repertoires in COVID-19. Sequencing used immunoSEQ multiplex PCR; TCRdb keeps in-frame clones, though not all of them. The data show over 60,000 clones, roughly 80% seen once. The source material was peripheral blood. All receptors come from a man between 45 and 60 years old with COVID-19, enrolled during active disease.

This chain links TRBV11-2 with TRBJ2-5, with D possibly TRBD2 on 6 matching bases. V shed 1 base and J shed 2 bases, with 14 bases lying between them. From germline, CDR1 is SGHAT and CDR2 FQNNGV. The CDR3 length is 16 residues. CDR3 nucleotide sequence: TGTGCCAGCAGCTTAGCTTCCCAGGGACTTCAAGAGACCCAGTACTTC. Its protein product is CASSLASQGLQETQYF.

The V gene is TRBV29-1, the J gene TRBJ2-6; D remains ambiguous. CDR3 size: 13 residues. Germline lookup yields CDR1 SQVTM and CDR2 ANQGSEA. V gave up 7 bases and J gave up 2 bases, with 9 bases separating them. CDR3 sequence (DNA): TGCAGCGCTCTACGGGCTGGGGCCAACGTCCTGACTTTC. Its protein is CSALRAGANVLTF.

In its sample, this clone was seen a few times. This chain uses TRBV19 with TRBJ1-5; D not resolved. CDR3 length: 14 amino acids. V was clipped by 5 bases and J by 7 bases, with 15 bases between them. CDR1 is LNHDA, CDR2 SQIVND, per germline (reference sequence). Written as DNA, the CDR3 is TGTGCCAGTAGTTCGACGGGTCGGGAACAGCCCCAGCATTTT. Translated, it gives CASSSTGREQPQHF.

The V call is TRBV11-2, the J call TRBJ1-5; D is ambiguous. The V and J ends lost 6 bases and 0 bases respectively, with 9 bases between them. Germline lookup yields CDR1 SGHAT and CDR2 FQNNGV. This CDR3 has 14 amino acids. The CDR3 DNA is TGTGCCAGCAGTGAGCAAGATAGCAATCAGCCCCAGCATTTT. Translating gives CASSEQDSNQPQHF.

The V gene is TRBV10-1, the J gene TRBJ2-1, with D tentatively TRBD1 (6 bases). The CDR3 length is 16 residues. V was shortened by 5 bases and J by 9 bases, with 23 bases between the two germline ends. Germline-derived CDR1 and CDR2 are WNHNN and SYGVQD (reference sequence). The CDR3 region is CASSRVAGAYRSEQFF. The CDR3 nucleotides read TGCGCCAGCAGTAGGGTGGCAGGGGCTTATAGAAGTGAGCAGTTCTTC.

This chain's CDR3 is CASSYPTSGGTDTQYF. The CDR3 DNA follows: TGTGCCAGCAGCTACCCGACTAGCGGGGGAACAGATACGCAGTATTTT. The J gene is TRBJ2-3, the V gene TRBV7-6; 12 nucleotides align to TRBD2. The germline V gene encodes CDR1 SGHVS and CDR2 FNYEAQ. The CDR3 runs 16 residues. The V segment lost 4 bases and the J segment 3 bases; nucleotides outside the gene matches: 5.

V is TRBV6-6 and J is TRBJ2-1; tentatively, D is TRBD2 (6 bases). The CDR3 spans 15 residues. Germline V gives CDR1 MNHNY, CDR2 SVGAGI (reference sequence). V was pared by 6 bases and J by 1 base, with 13 bases between. The CDR3 reads CASREPGLSYNEQFF. For the CDR3, the DNA is TGTGCCAGCAGGGAACCGGGACTTTCCTACAATGAGCAGTTCTTC.

The gene calls are TRBV18 and TRBJ2-1, with D possibly matching TRBD1 (6 bases). In germline, CDR1 is KGHSH, CDR2 LQKENI. Deletions cut 6 bases from V and 4 bases from J, with 16 bases between. There are 15 residues in the CDR3. As DNA, the CDR3 is TGTGCCAGCTCGTTACCGGGACACCTTTACAATGAGCAGTTCTTC. It is translated as CASSLPGHLYNEQFF.

The chain uses TRBV3-1 (or the pseudogene TRBV3-2) and TRBJ1-6, with D perhaps matching TRBD1 (5 bases). The CDR3 is 13 residues long. The V gene lost 0 bases and the J gene lost 10 bases, with 7 bases spanning the gap. The V gene's germline CDR1 is LGHDT and CDR2 YNNKEL (reference sequence). The CDR3 nucleotides are TGTGCCAGCAGCCAAGATCGGGGGTCACCCCTCCACTTT. It specifies CASSQDRGSPLHF.

This sequence joins TRBV5-6 and TRBJ1-3; TRBD1 is a possible D gene (6 bases). The CDR3 has 17 residues. Trimming cost V 1 base and J 3 bases, with 17 bases left between them. Per the germline V gene, CDR1 is SGHDT and CDR2 is YYEEEE. CDR3 coding DNA: TGTGCCAGCAGCTTGTACGGGCCAGGGGATTATGGAAACACCATATATTTT. Translating gives CASSLYGPGDYGNTIYF.

This clone was seen a few times. The chain links TRBV30 to TRBJ1-2, with D tentatively TRBD1 (6 bases). The CDR3 has 16 residues. Trimming cost V 4 bases and J 3 bases, with 21 bases left between them. Germline CDR1 GTSNPN, CDR2 SVGIG (reference sequence). The CDR3 DNA is TGTGCCTGGACCACCTCCAGACCGGGGGGCCACTATGGCTACACCTTC. Protein product: CAWTTSRPGGHYGYTF.

This chain links TRBV5-1 with TRBJ2-3; D remains unclear. V was pared by 0 bases and J by 0 bases, with 5 bases between. Germline CDR1 reads SGHRS; CDR2 reads YFSETQ. CDR3 length equals 14 residues. The CDR3 nucleotides read TGCGCCAGCAGCTTGGGCCAGAGCACAGATACGCAGTATTTT. Its protein is CASSLGQSTDTQYF.

The chain couples TRBV5-1 to TRBJ1-2; TRBD1 agrees at 8 bases. Germline CDR1 reads SGHRS; CDR2 reads YFSETQ. V shed 4 bases and J 8 bases; nucleotides not matched to a gene: 7. The CDR3 is 13 amino acids. The CDR3, as DNA: TGCGCCAGCAGCCCCGTGACAGGGGTCGGCTACACCTTC. Translating it yields CASSPVTGVGYTF.

The rearrangement uses TRBV6-5 and TRBJ2-5, with TRBD1 matching over 7 bases. V lost 8 bases to trimming and J lost 9 bases; unmatched junction nucleotides: 15. The CDR3 contains 14 residues. CDR1 and CDR2 (germline): MNHEY, SVGAGI. The CDR3 nucleotides are TGTGCCAGCTCCCGACAGGGACCATTTAGGGCCCAGTACTTC. It yields the protein CASSRQGPFRAQYF.

The chain joins TRBV10-3 to TRBJ2-1, with 7 bases aligning to TRBD1. V was clipped by 6 bases and J by 0 bases; unmatched bases: 5. The V gene's germline CDR1 is ENHRY and CDR2 SYGVKD. The CDR3 loop spans 15 amino acids. CDR3 in amino acids: CAIRNRGSSYNEQFF. As DNA, the CDR3 is TGTGCCATCAGGAACAGGGGTAGCTCCTACAATGAGCAGTTCTTC.

The chain combines TRBV30 with TRBJ2-7, with a possible D match to TRBD2 (5 bases). The V gene's germline CDR1 is GTSNPN and CDR2 SVGIG (reference sequence). The length of the CDR3 is 11 residues. Trimming removed 4 bases at V and 12 bases at J, with 16 bases between. CDR3 DNA sequence: TGTGCCTGGAACTCTCTTGGGAGCACGTACTTC. Its protein product is CAWNSLGSTYF.

Only a few counts were recorded for this clone. The rearrangement joins TRBV5-4 to TRBJ1-1; 11 positions agree with TRBD1. The CDR3 is 16 residues long. The V gene's germline CDR1 is SGHNT and CDR2 YYREEE (reference sequence). The J segment lost 4 bases and the V segment lost 0 bases, leaving 5 bases of the junction unmatched. The CDR3 DNA sequence: TGTGCCAGCAGCTTGGGCGCCGGGACAGGGGGCACTGAAGCTTTCTTT. Its protein product is CASSLGAGTGGTEAFF.

This chain connects TRBV19 to TRBJ2-3; D is undetermined. CDR1 and CDR2 (germline): LNHDA, SQIVND (reference sequence). The CDR3 runs to 13 residues. The ends were cut back, 6 bases at V and 3 bases at J, with 10 bases in the middle. The CDR3 coding sequence is TGTGCCAGTAGCCCCCTCCTAACAGATACGCAGTATTTT. Amino acid sequence: CASSPLLTDTQYF.

In its sample, this clone was seen once. V is TRBV27 and J is TRBJ2-3; D is perhaps TRBD1 (7 bases). The germline V gene encodes CDR1 MNHEY and CDR2 SMNVEV (reference sequence). Trimming took off 7 bases at V and 9 bases at J, with 23 bases between the two ends. This CDR3 contains 15 residues. This CDR3 reads CASMEGAGRKFTQYF. The CDR3 nucleotides read TGTGCCAGCATGGAGGGGGCAGGGAGAAAGTTCACGCAGTATTTT.

V and J are TRBV24-1 and TRBJ1-2, with 7 bases that match TRBD1. Germline V lookup: CDR1 KGHDR, CDR2 SFDVKD. The CDR3 is 15 residues long. Trimming at V came to 4 bases and at J to 3 bases, leaving 7 bases not matched to a gene. CDR3: CATSEPGQHHYGYTF. In DNA, the CDR3 is TGTGCCACCAGTGAACCGGGACAGCATCACTATGGCTACACCTTC.

The chain combines TRBV4-2 with TRBJ2-3, with 9 bases that match TRBD2. The V gene end was trimmed by 1 base and the J gene end by 4 bases; junction bases not matched to a gene: 3. The germline V gene encodes CDR1 LGHNA and CDR2 YNFKEQ. The CDR3 sequence is 15 residues long. The CDR3 reads CASSQGLADADTQYF. The CDR3 bases are TGTGCCAGCAGCCAAGGACTAGCGGACGCAGATACGCAGTATTTT.

The rearrangement uses TRBV5-5 and TRBJ1-5, with a tentative D call TRBD1 (5 bases). The ends were cut back, 4 bases at V and 7 bases at J, with 15 bases in the middle. CDR1 is SGHKS, CDR2 YYEKEE, per germline (reference sequence). The CDR3 spans 14 residues. The CDR3 region is CASSRIGGRQPQHF. The DNA of the CDR3 is TGTGCCAGCAGCCGGATCGGGGGGAGGCAGCCCCAGCATTTT.

The gene calls are TRBV7-9 and TRBJ1-1, with a weak D call TRBD1 (6 bases). The germline CDR1 and CDR2 sequences are SEHNR and FQNEAQ (reference sequence). The CDR3 is made up of 15 amino acids. V shed 3 bases and J shed 4 bases, with 15 bases lying between them. CDR3 amino acids: CASSLVGGRSTEAFF. The CDR3 DNA is TGTGCCAGCAGCTTGGTCGGGGGGCGTAGCACTGAAGCTTTCTTT.

The rearrangement links TRBV19 to TRBJ2-7; 9 bases are shared with TRBD1. The CDR3 covers 14 residues. J was trimmed by 5 bases and V by 6 bases; bases with no gene match: 8. Germline CDR1 LNHDA, CDR2 SQIVND (reference sequence). The CDR3 sequence is CASSSGQGINEQYF. The CDR3 DNA follows: TGTGCCAGTAGCTCCGGACAGGGGATTAACGAGCAGTACTTC.

The count of this clone is one. V is TRBV18 and J is TRBJ1-1; D ambiguous. This CDR3 spans 17 amino acids. CDR1 is KGHSH and CDR2 is LQKENI in the germline V gene. V was pared by 5 bases and J by 1 base, with 20 bases between. In nucleotides, the CDR3 is TGTGCCAGCTCATGGAGGGATTCGCCCGATGGGAACACTGAAGCTTTCTTT. It yields the protein CASSWRDSPDGNTEAFF.

The chain has TRBV11-3 and TRBJ2-2; 8 bases match TRBD2. Looked up from germline, CDR1 is SGHNT and CDR2 is YENEEA. The CDR3 sequence is 16 residues long. V lost 9 bases and J lost 3; bases outside the gene matches: 12. The CDR3, as DNA: TGTGCCAGTCAGCGCCAAGCGGGGGCGTACACCGGGGAGCTGTTTTTT. Its translation: CASQRQAGAYTGELFF.

V is TRBV20-1 and J is TRBJ2-2; D remains unclear. Germline CDR1 DFQATT, CDR2 SNEGSKA (reference sequence). CDR3 length: 13 residues. Trimming left V 3 bases short and J 2 bases short, with 7 bases between. Written as DNA, the CDR3 is TGCAGTGCTAGTCTTAAAAACACCGGGGAGCTGTTTTTT. It is translated as CSASLKNTGELFF.

The chain has TRBV30 and TRBJ1-1, with a tentative D call TRBD1 (5 bases). The CDR3 contains 13 residues. Germline values: CDR1 GTSNPN, CDR2 SVGIG (reference sequence). Trimming removed 2 bases from V and 2 bases from J, with 9 bases in between. CDR3 residues: CAWSKGLNTEAFF. The DNA for the CDR3 is TGTGCCTGGAGTAAGGGACTCAACACTGAAGCTTTCTTT.

The chain carries TRBV4-2 and TRBJ1-5; possible D gene TRBD1, 6 bases. There are 15 residues in the CDR3. CDR1 is LGHNA, CDR2 YNFKEQ, per germline. Trimming cost V 0 bases and J 6 bases, with 12 bases left between them. CDR3 coding DNA: TGTGCCAGCAGCCAAGATCTAACAGGGAGTCAGCCCCAGCATTTT. Protein sequence: CASSQDLTGSQPQHF.

In its sample, this clone was seen once. V is TRBV18 and J is TRBJ2-5, with D perhaps matching TRBD2 (6 bases). Germline CDR1 KGHSH, CDR2 LQKENI. V was shortened by 6 bases and J by 5 bases, with 19 bases between the two germline ends. This CDR3 has 15 residues. DNA of the CDR3: TGTGCCAGCTCGCCGACAGAGGAGGGGCGCGAGACCCAGTACTTC. It translates to CASSPTEEGRETQYF.

This chain uses TRBV9 with TRBJ2-2, with 8 bases identical to TRBD1. CDR1 and CDR2 (germline): SGDLS, YYNGEE. V lost 6 bases and J lost 1; bases outside the gene matches: 5. This CDR3 has 15 residues. In nucleotides, the CDR3 is TGTGCCAGCAAGCTGACAGGGGAGAACACCGGGGAGCTGTTTTTT. Translating gives CASKLTGENTGELFF.

V usage is TRBV6-5 and J usage is TRBJ1-2; D call uncertain. This CDR3 comprises 11 residues. V lost 7 bases to trimming and J lost 4 bases, with 7 bases between them. The V gene's germline CDR1 is MNHEY and CDR2 SVGAGI. CDR3 sequence: CASTAVYGYTF. The CDR3 region has the DNA TGTGCCAGCACGGCGGTCTATGGCTACACCTTC.